What follows describes a single T cell receptor beta chain. The antigen remains undetermined. The length of the CDR3 is 13 residues. Germline lookup yields CDR1 SGHTA and CDR2 FQGTGA. V shed 8 bases, J shed 7 bases, and the junction held 3 bases outside the gene matches. The table came from immunoSEQ multiplex PCR; TCRdb's copy has only in-frame clones and leaves some out. The sample carries some 61,000 clones, approximately 84% recorded once. These data come from a study of T cell responses to AZD1222 COVID-19 vaccine. About the study: Pooling was applied to second doses at about 4 or about 12 weeks. Notes on the study in general: The number of AZD1222 recipients seropositive at baseline was only five to seven.

The sample here was peripheral blood, taken on day 0 of AZD1222 vaccination. The source is an adult in good health. The chain couples TRBV7-3 to TRBJ1-6, with 9 bases fitting TRBD1. The CDR3 loop reads CASGDRVNSPLHF. The CDR3 DNA sequence: TGTGCCAGCGGGGACAGGGTCAATTCACCCCTCCACTTT.